One and the same sample provided the 27 T cell receptor beta chains below, sequenced in a study of T cells in Graves' hyperthyroidism and ophthalmopathy. Regions amplified from RNA transcripts were the TCR beta CDR3 regions. HTBI primers drove first-round RT-PCR of the TCR CDR3. TCRdb reprocessed the multiplex PCR reads via MiXCR and lists one record per CDR3 protein. The table lists 160,000 or so distinct CDR3 sequences, over 7.5% of them singletons. Specimen: blood. These receptors were obtained from a woman aged 18-29 years with Graves' hyperthyroidism that later progressed to Graves' ophthalmopathy.

This clonotype was seen ten or more times. The chain uses TRBV5-1 and TRBJ2-1, with D possibly TRBD1 on 6 matching bases. Germline lookup yields CDR1 SGHRS and CDR2 YFSETQ. V was cut by 1 base and J by 3 bases, with 11 bases left in between. This CDR3 comprises 15 residues. The CDR3 sequence is CASSLSADSYNEQFF. The CDR3 DNA sequence: TGCGCCAGCAGCTTGTCGGCGGACAGCTACAATGAGCAGTTCTTC.

At least ten counts were recorded for this clonotype. V and J are TRBV7-8 and TRBJ2-7, with 7 bases identical to TRBD2. CDR1 and CDR2 (germline): SGHVS, FQNEAQ. This CDR3 comprises 16 residues. V lost 1 base to trimming and J lost 0 bases; unmatched junction nucleotides: 6. CDR3: CASSLVLAESSYEQYF. CDR3 coding DNA: TGTGCCAGCAGCTTAGTGCTAGCGGAGAGCTCCTACGAGCAGTACTTC.

The chain combines TRBV5-1 with TRBJ2-2; D remains unclear. V dropped 6 bases and J dropped 6 bases, with 12 bases sitting between them. The CDR3 length is 13 residues. Germline-derived CDR1 and CDR2 are SGHRS and YFSETQ. CDR3 sequence (DNA): TGCGCCAGCACCGCTATGGGGTCCGGGGAGCTGTTTTTT. This gives the protein CASTAMGSGELFF.

This chain uses TRBV20-1 with TRBJ2-3; 10 bases align to TRBD2. Looked up from germline, CDR1 is DFQATT and CDR2 is SNEGSKA (reference sequence). The V gene end was trimmed by 5 bases and the J gene end by 4 bases; junction bases not matched to a gene: 9. The CDR3 length is 15 residues. The CDR3 is CSAGLAVGRADTQYF. The CDR3 coding sequence is TGCAGTGCTGGACTAGCGGTGGGGCGGGCAGATACGCAGTATTTT.

CDR3 coding DNA: TGTGCCAGCTCAAGGGACAGGGCGTTGTATGGCTACACCTTC. Translation gives CASSRDRALYGYTF. J is TRBJ1-2 and V is TRBV18; 9 bases line up with TRBD1. CDR3 size: 14 residues. From germline, CDR1 is KGHSH and CDR2 LQKENI. Losses at the gene ends were 5 bases for V and 5 bases for J; bases not matched to a gene: 6.

The chain is built from TRBV10-3 and TRBJ2-7, with 7 bases lining up with TRBD1. The CDR3 length is 14 residues. Germline V CDR1 and CDR2: ENHRY, SYGVKD. The junction had 9 bases not matched to a gene; V was cut back by 10 bases and J by 0 bases. The CDR3 DNA reads as TGTGCCACTCTACCGGACAGGAGCTCCTACGAGCAGTACTTC. Its translation: CATLPDRSSYEQYF.

This clonotype was counted at least ten times. The CDR3 sequence: CASSSKGLSTDTQYF. The CDR3 nucleotides read TGTGCCAGCAGTTCCAAAGGGTTGTCCACAGATACGCAGTATTTT. The J gene is TRBJ2-3, the V gene TRBV12-3 or TRBV12-4, with D uncertain. The V and J ends lost 4 bases and 2 bases respectively, with 13 bases between them. The CDR3 runs 15 residues.

The chain couples TRBV4-2 to TRBJ2-3, with 8 bases that match TRBD2. The trim removed 1 base at V and 2 bases at J, leaving 5 bases unmatched. The germline CDR1 and CDR2 sequences are LGHNA and YNFKEQ. The CDR3 loop spans 16 amino acids. CDR3 nucleotide sequence: TGTGCCAGCAGCCAAGCCCTGCGGGGGGCCACAGATACGCAGTATTTT. It is translated as CASSQALRGATDTQYF.

This clonotype was recorded at least ten times. The chain recombines TRBV12-3 or TRBV12-4 with TRBJ2-1; D unclear. V lost 3 bases and J lost 10, with 10 bases in between. This CDR3 is built from 12 residues. CDR3 amino acids: CASSLASAEQFF. In DNA, the CDR3 is TGTGCCAGCAGTTTGGCGAGTGCGGAGCAGTTCTTC.

In this sample, this clonotype turned up many times. V gene TRBV4-1 combines with J gene TRBJ2-7; D is unresolved. V was cut by 8 bases and J by 6 bases, with 11 bases left in between. Per germline, CDR1 MGHRA and CDR2 YSYEKL. The CDR3 is 11 residues long. CDR3 in DNA: TGCGCCAGCGGGGATCCTGCCGAGCAGTACTTC. Translated: CASGDPAEQYF.

This clonotype showed up many times. The genes are TRBV30 and TRBJ1-1; D is possibly TRBD1 (5 bases). Germline values: CDR1 GTSNPN, CDR2 SVGIG (reference sequence). This CDR3 spans 13 amino acids. V dropped 0 bases and J dropped 5 bases, with 10 bases sitting between them. The CDR3 sequence is CAWSVFGGTEAFF. The CDR3 DNA is TGTGCCTGGAGTGTCTTCGGGGGGACTGAAGCTTTCTTT. Drawing the rest from reference TRBV30 and TRBJ1-1, the complete variable domain is SQTIHQWPATLVQPVGSPLSLECTVEGTSNPNLYWYRQAAGRGLQLLFYSVGIGQISSEVPQNLSASRPQDRQFILSSKKLLLSDSGFYLCAWSVFGGTEAFFGQGTRLTVV.

This clonotype was detected a few times. The chain is built from TRBV4-1 and TRBJ2-1; a possible D gene is TRBD1 (5 bases). The germline CDR1 and CDR2 sequences are MGHRA and YSYEKL. The CDR3 has 18 amino acids. The V gene lost 1 base and the J gene lost 0 bases, with 16 bases spanning the gap. This CDR3 reads CASSQGGWGSRSYNEQFF. CDR3 DNA: TGCGCCAGCAGCCAAGGTGGATGGGGCAGTCGCTCCTACAATGAGCAGTTCTTC.

Turning to this clonotype: Being one base from a much bigger clone, this may be a read error. The chain joins TRBV12-3 or TRBV12-4 to TRBJ2-1; the D call may be TRBD1 or TRBD2 (5 bases each). The V and J ends lost 10 bases and 7 bases respectively, with 20 bases between them. CDR3 length: 14 residues. For the CDR3, the DNA is TGTGCCACGACGGGGCGGAGAAGAGAAAATGAGCAGTTCTTC. Amino acids: CATTGRRRENEQFF.

This clonotype has at least ten counts. V and J are TRBV3-1 and TRBJ2-1; a possible D gene is TRBD1 (6 bases). CDR1 is LGHDT, CDR2 YNNKEL, per germline (reference sequence). The V gene lost 4 bases and the J gene lost 6 bases, with 16 bases spanning the gap. The CDR3 sequence is 15 residues long. CDR3 loop: CASSLDSGVFNEQFF. CDR3 bases: TGTGCCAGCAGCCTGGACAGTGGGGTCTTCAATGAGCAGTTCTTC.

This clonotype was detected ten times or more. The CDR3 sequence is CASSLGGYFGTEAFF. The CDR3 coding sequence is TGTGCCAGCAGCCTAGGTGGGTATTTTGGTACTGAAGCTTTCTTT. The chain recombines TRBV28 with TRBJ1-1; D gene uncertain. This CDR3 contains 15 residues. The V end was cut by 6 bases, the J end by 5 bases, with 19 bases between. In germline, CDR1 is MDHEN, CDR2 SYDVKM.

There are many counts of this clonotype. CDR3 amino acids: CASRETGSNQPQHF. The CDR3 coding sequence is TGTGCCAGCAGGGAGACAGGGAGCAATCAGCCCCAGCATTTT. The chain links TRBV25-1 to TRBJ1-5, with 7 bases identical to TRBD1. This CDR3 contains 14 residues. V trimming: 6 bases; J trimming: 1 base; junction bases outside the gene matches: 3. CDR1 MGHDK and CDR2 SYGVNS come from the germline V gene.

The chain links TRBV5-6 to TRBJ2-1; 7 positions match TRBD2. With V trimmed by 6 bases and J by 0 bases, 12 bases remained unmatched. This CDR3 contains 17 residues. Germline V gives CDR1 SGHDT, CDR2 YYEEEE. The CDR3 bases are TGTGCCAGCACCAGACCTACTAGCGTTAACTCCTACAATGAGCAGTTCTTC. This sequence encodes CASTRPTSVNSYNEQFF.

This clonotype was seen ten or more times. CDR3 region: CASSYSRGGVPDTQYF. DNA of the CDR3: TGTGCCAGCAGTTACTCCCGGGGGGGCGTCCCAGATACGCAGTATTTT. The chain carries TRBV6-5 and TRBJ2-3; 8 nucleotides agree with TRBD2. This CDR3 comprises 16 residues. Trimming took 0 bases from V and 4 from J; bases not matched to a gene: 6. Germline CDR1 MNHEY, CDR2 SVGAGI.

Ten or more counts support this clonotype. The chain joins TRBV13 to TRBJ2-3, with D possibly TRBD2 on 5 matching bases. Trimming removed 2 bases at V and 7 bases at J, with 7 bases between. CDR1 and CDR2 from the germline V gene are PRHDT and FYEKMQ (reference sequence). The CDR3 contains 12 residues. The chain's CDR3 is CASSLTGNTQYF. The CDR3 nucleotides are TGTGCCAGCAGCTTAACGGGAAATACGCAGTATTTT.

The chain is built from TRBV9 and TRBJ1-2; weak D call: TRBD1 (5 bases). Germline CDR1 and CDR2: SGDLS and YYNGEE. V lost 0 bases and J lost 4, with 10 bases in between. The CDR3 contains 14 residues. CDR3 in amino acids: CASSVGGGTYGYTF. CDR3 nucleotide sequence: TGTGCCAGCAGCGTAGGGGGGGGTACCTATGGCTACACCTTC. Full variable domain (outside the CDR3, taken from reference TRBV9 and TRBJ1-2): DSGVTQTPKHLITATGQRVTLRCSPRSGDLSVYWYQQSLDQGLQFLIQYYNGEERAKGNILERFSAQQFPDLHSELNLSSLELGDSALYFCASSVGGGTYGYTFGSGTRLTVV.

The V gene is TRBV15, the J gene TRBJ2-3; 8 bases line up with TRBD1. Germline CDR1 and CDR2: LNHNV and YYDKDF (reference sequence). This CDR3 contains 15 residues. The trim removed 4 bases at V and 2 bases at J, leaving 5 bases unmatched. The CDR3 DNA reads TGTGCCACCAGCAAGAGGACAGGGACCACAGATACGCAGTATTTT. As protein: CATSKRTGTTDTQYF.

The chain recombines TRBV10-1 with TRBJ2-3; the D call may be TRBD1 or TRBD2 (6 bases each). Germline CDR1 WNHNN, CDR2 SYGVQD (reference sequence). CDR3 length equals 17 residues. Trimming shortened V by 6 bases and J by 2 bases, and 21 bases separated the two germline ends. The CDR3 nucleotides read TGCGCCAGCAGGCAGCCGAACAAAGGGGGGTTCACAGATACGCAGTATTTT. As protein: CASRQPNKGGFTDTQYF.

This clonotype was observed many times. The J gene is TRBJ2-3, the V gene TRBV28; 8 bases are a match to TRBD2. With V trimmed by 0 bases and J by 3 bases, 5 bases remained unmatched. CDR3 length: 16 residues. Germline assignment: CDR1 MDHEN and CDR2 SYDVKM. CDR3 nucleotide sequence: TGTGCCAGCAGTTTATGGGCGGGAGGTGGTACAGATACGCAGTATTTT. It translates to CASSLWAGGGTDTQYF.

This clonotype was recorded a few times. CDR3 coding DNA: TGTGCCAGCAGCGCGGGTCAGGGGAACGAGCAGTACTTC. It is translated as CASSAGQGNEQYF. The chain links TRBV9 to TRBJ2-7; TRBD1 is a possible D gene (6 bases). Germline lookup yields CDR1 SGDLS and CDR2 YYNGEE. Trimming took 3 bases from V and 5 from J, leaving 12 bases between them. The CDR3 is 13 residues long.

This clonotype was seen at least ten times. This sequence joins TRBV12-3 or TRBV12-4 and TRBJ2-7; no firm D call. The CDR3 is made up of 13 amino acids. V was pared by 2 bases and J by 3 bases, with 8 bases between. The chain's CDR3 is CASSLRGGYEQYF. CDR3 DNA: TGTGCCAGCAGTTTACGAGGTGGCTACGAGCAGTACTTC.

This clonotype appeared many times. The chain carries TRBV5-1 and TRBJ2-3; 10 positions agree with TRBD2. This CDR3 region has 18 residues. CDR1 is SGHRS and CDR2 is YFSETQ in the germline V gene. The V gene end was trimmed by 1 base and the J gene end by 3 bases; junction bases not matched to a gene: 11. The CDR3 loop reads CASSLRLAGDIRTDTQYF. The CDR3 DNA reads as TGCGCCAGCAGCTTGAGGCTAGCGGGAGATATTAGGACAGATACGCAGTATTTT.

This clonotype was observed many times. V gene TRBV5-1 combines with J gene TRBJ1-1, with 7 nucleotides matching TRBD1. Germline trimming cut 3 bases from V and 3 bases from J; bases unmatched to any gene: 5. The CDR3 is 14 amino acids. Germline V gene lookup returns CDR1 SGHRS and CDR2 YFSETQ. The CDR3 nucleotides are TGCGCCAGCAGCTCAGGCGACAGGGACACTGAAGCTTTCTTT. It translates to CASSSGDRDTEAFF.